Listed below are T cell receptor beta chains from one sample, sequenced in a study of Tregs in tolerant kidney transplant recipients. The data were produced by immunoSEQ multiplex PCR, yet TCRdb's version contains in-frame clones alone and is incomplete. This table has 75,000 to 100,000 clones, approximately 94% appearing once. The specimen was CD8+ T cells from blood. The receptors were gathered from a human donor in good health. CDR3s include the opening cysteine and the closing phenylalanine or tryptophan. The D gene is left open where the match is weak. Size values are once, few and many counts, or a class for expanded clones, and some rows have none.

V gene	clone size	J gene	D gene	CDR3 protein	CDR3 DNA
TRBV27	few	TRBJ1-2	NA	CASSLGRSSGYTF	TGTGCCAGCAGTTTAGGGCGCTCAAGCGGCTACACCTTC
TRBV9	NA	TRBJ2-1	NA	CASSVREWGPAHEQFF	TGTGCCAGCAGCGTAAGGGAGTGGGGACCAGCACATGAGCAGTTCTTC
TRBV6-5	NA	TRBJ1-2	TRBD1	CASSLTGTDHYTF	TGTGCCAGCAGCTTAACCGGGACAGATCACTACACCTTC
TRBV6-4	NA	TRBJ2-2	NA	CASRQGETGELFF	TGTGCCAGCAGACAAGGGGAGACCGGGGAGCTGTTTTTT
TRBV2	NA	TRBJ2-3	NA	CASSGGSPKFFTDTQYF	TGTGCCAGCAGTGGCGGGTCACCCAAGTTCTTCACAGATACGCAGTATTTT
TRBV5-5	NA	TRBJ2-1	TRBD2	CASSFGLLEGTLAGGPEQFF	TGTGCCAGCAGCTTTGGCCTTCTAGAGGGGACACTAGCGGGAGGGCCTGAGCAGTTCTTC
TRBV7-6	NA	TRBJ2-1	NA	CASSPYSYNEQFF	TGTGCCAGCAGCCCCTACTCCTACAATGAGCAGTTCTTC
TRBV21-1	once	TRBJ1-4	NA	CASSKVGEGHSGVATNEKLFF	TGTGCCAGCAGCAAAGTGGGAGAGGGTCACAGCGGGGTTGCAACTAATGAAAAACTGTTTTTT
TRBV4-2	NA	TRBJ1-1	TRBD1	CASSQEQGANTEAFF	TGTGCCAGCAGCCAAGAACAGGGGGCGAACACTGAAGCTTTCTTT
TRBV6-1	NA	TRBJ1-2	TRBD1	CASSEAGTGTYGYTF	TGTGCCAGCAGTGAAGCCGGGACAGGGACCTATGGCTACACCTTC
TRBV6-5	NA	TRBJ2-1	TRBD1	CASSYSPQGYNEQFF	TGTGCCAGCAGTTACTCGCCACAGGGGTACAATGAGCAGTTCTTC
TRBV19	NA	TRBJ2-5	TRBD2	CASRGLLQETQYF	TGTGCCAGTAGGGGACTACTACAAGAGACCCAGTACTTC
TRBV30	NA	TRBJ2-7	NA	CAWKASFYEQYF	TGTGCCTGGAAGGCCAGTTTCTACGAGCAGTACTTC
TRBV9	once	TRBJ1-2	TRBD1	CASMDRDGYTF	TGTGCCAGCATGGACAGGGATGGCTACACCTTC
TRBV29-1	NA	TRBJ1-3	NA	CSALTGYAGNTIYF	TGCAGCGCCTTGACAGGCTACGCGGGAAACACCATATATTTT
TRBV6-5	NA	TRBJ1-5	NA	CASSYSEGGGQPQHF	TGTGCCAGCAGTTACTCGGAAGGGGGTGGCCAGCCCCAGCATTTT
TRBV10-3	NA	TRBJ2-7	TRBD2	CAISGALVAGGSYEQYF	TGTGCCATCAGTGGAGCCCTAGTAGCGGGAGGGTCCTACGAGCAGTACTTC
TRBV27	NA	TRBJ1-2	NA	CASREGRFYGYTF	TGTGCCAGCAGGGAAGGCAGATTCTATGGCTACACCTTC
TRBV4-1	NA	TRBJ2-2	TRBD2	CASSQRRLAGGPTGELFF	TGCGCCAGCAGCCAAAGAAGGCTAGCGGGAGGGCCTACCGGGGAGCTGTTTTTT
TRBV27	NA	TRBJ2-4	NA	CASSRPRDENIQYF	TGTGCCAGCAGCCGCCCACGGGACGAAAACATTCAGTACTTC
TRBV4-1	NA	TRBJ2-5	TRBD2	CASSQDGASGVQVLETQYF	TGCGCCAGCAGCCAAGATGGGGCTAGCGGCGTACAGGTTTTGGAGACCCAGTACTTC
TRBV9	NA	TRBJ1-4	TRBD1	CASSVDRGPYEKLFF	TGTGCCAGCAGCGTAGACAGGGGACCTTACGAAAAACTGTTTTTT
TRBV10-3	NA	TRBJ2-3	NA	CAISEPGERRSTDTQYF	TGTGCCATCAGTGAGCCCGGCGAGCGGAGGAGCACAGATACGCAGTATTTT
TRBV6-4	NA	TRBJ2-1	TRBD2	CASSDSKASGKFYNEQFF	TGTGCCAGCAGTGACTCGAAGGCTAGCGGGAAGTTCTACAATGAGCAGTTCTTC
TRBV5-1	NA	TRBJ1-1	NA	CASSLWQGRPEAFF	TGCGCCAGCAGCTTGTGGCAGGGGAGACCTGAAGCTTTCTTT
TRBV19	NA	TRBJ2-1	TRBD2	CASSREILGLAGGFSYNEQFF	TGTGCCAGTAGTCGGGAGATCCTGGGACTAGCGGGAGGCTTTTCCTACAATGAGCAGTTCTTC
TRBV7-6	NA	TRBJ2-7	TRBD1	CASSPTGFEQYF	TGTGCCAGCAGCCCGACAGGGTTTGAGCAGTACTTC
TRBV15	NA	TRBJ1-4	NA	CATSSYRDKVDEKLFF	TGTGCCACCAGCAGTTACCGGGACAAAGTAGATGAAAAACTGTTTTTT
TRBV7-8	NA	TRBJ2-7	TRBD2	CASSFVTSAHEQYF	TGTGCCAGCAGCTTCGTGACTAGCGCGCACGAGCAGTACTTC
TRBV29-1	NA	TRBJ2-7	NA	CSVGQGREQYF	TGCAGCGTTGGGCAGGGCAGAGAGCAGTACTTC
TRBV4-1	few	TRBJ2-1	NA	CASSLRDSGQYEQFF	TGCGCCAGCAGCCTACGAGATAGCGGACAATATGAGCAGTTCTTC
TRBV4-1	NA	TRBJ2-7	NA	CASSQRGTSYEQYF	TGCGCCAGCAGCCAGAGGGGCACCTCCTACGAGCAGTACTTC
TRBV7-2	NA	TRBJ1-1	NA	CASSLLGTEAFF	TGTGCCAGCAGCTTACTGGGGACTGAAGCTTTCTTT
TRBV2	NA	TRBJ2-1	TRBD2	CASSLRLAGDQDNEQFF	TGTGCCAGCAGTTTGAGACTAGCGGGGGACCAGGACAATGAGCAGTTCTTC
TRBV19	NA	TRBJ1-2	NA	CASTGSPREYYTF	TGTGCCAGTACCGGGTCCCCCCGGGAATACTACACCTTC
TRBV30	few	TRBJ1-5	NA	CAWNGGSGNQPQHF	TGTGCCTGGAACGGGGGGTCGGGTAATCAGCCCCAGCATTTT
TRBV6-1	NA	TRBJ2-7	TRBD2	CASSEGLAEIYEQYF	TGTGCCAGCAGTGAAGGACTAGCGGAGATATACGAGCAGTACTTC